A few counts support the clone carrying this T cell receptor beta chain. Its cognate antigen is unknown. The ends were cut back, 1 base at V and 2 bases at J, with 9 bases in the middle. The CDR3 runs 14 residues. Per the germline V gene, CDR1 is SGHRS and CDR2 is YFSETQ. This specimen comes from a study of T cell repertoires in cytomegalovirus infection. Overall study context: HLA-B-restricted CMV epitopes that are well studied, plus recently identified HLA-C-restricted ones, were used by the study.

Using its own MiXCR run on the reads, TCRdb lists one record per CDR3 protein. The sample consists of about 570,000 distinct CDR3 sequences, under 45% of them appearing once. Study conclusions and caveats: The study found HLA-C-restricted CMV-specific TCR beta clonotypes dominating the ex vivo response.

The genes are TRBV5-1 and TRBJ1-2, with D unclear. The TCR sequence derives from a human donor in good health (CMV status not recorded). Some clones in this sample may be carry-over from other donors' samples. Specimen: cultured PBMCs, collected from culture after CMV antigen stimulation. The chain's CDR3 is CASSLSPENYGYTF. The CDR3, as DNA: TGCGCCAGCAGCTTGTCCCCAGAGAACTATGGCTACACCTTC.